The entry that follows covers one T cell receptor beta chain sequence. Its antigen is currently unknown. The data originate from a study of T cell responses to AZD1222 COVID-19 vaccine. The study's findings and limits: Clonal diversity was possibly underestimated, and the donors were mostly white British, with more females. Repertoire sampling occurred only after the peak T cell response.

The CDR3 has 14 residues. Looked up from germline, CDR1 is LGHDT and CDR2 is YNNKEL (reference sequence). V lost 3 bases and J lost 4; bases outside the gene matches: 5. Profiling relied on immunoSEQ multiplex PCR, and the TCRdb table lists in-frame clones only, not all of them. Of over 150,000 clones listed, 70% to 90% were seen once; the top ten hold about 1%. This chain uses TRBV3-1 (or the pseudogene TRBV3-2) with TRBJ1-1, with TRBD1 matching 7 bases. The sample in question was peripheral blood, obtained 28 days after the second AZD1222 dose. This sequence originates from an adult who received the AZD1222 COVID-19 vaccine. The CDR3 DNA follows: TGTGCCAGCAGCCACGATCCAGGGGGCACTGAAGCTTTCTTT. This sequence encodes CASSHDPGGTEAFF.